The next 18 T cell receptor beta chains were all read from a single sample in a study of blood T cell repertoires in COVID-19. Data came from immunoSEQ multiplex PCR; TCRdb stores just in-frame clones and leaves some out. The sample includes about 69,000 clones, around 84% seen only once; the top ten take 8% to 10%. Sequencing was performed on peripheral blood. Source of these receptors: a woman of 80 years or more with acute or convalescent COVID-19.

The chain recombines TRBV9 with TRBJ1-1; 11 nucleotides agree with TRBD1. J was trimmed by 2 bases and V by 3 bases; bases with no gene match: 3. This CDR3 has 15 amino acids. Germline assignment: CDR1 SGDLS and CDR2 YYNGEE. CDR3 nucleotide sequence: TGTGCCAGCAGCGCAGGACAGGGGGCAAACACTGAAGCTTTCTTT. This sequence encodes CASSAGQGANTEAFF.

The chain recombines TRBV11-2 with TRBJ2-5; 7 nucleotides agree with TRBD1. The length of the CDR3 is 13 residues. V was pared by 6 bases and J by 5 bases, with 6 bases of the junction left unmatched. Germline V lookup: CDR1 SGHAT, CDR2 FQNNGV. The DNA of the CDR3 is TGTGCCAGCAGGGGAATGGACAGGGAGACCCAGTACTTC. Translation: CASRGMDRETQYF.

The chain employs TRBV6-5 and TRBJ2-7; TRBD1 agrees at 10 bases. The CDR3 length is 14 residues. The V gene's germline CDR1 is MNHEY and CDR2 SVGAGI. The junction had 5 bases not matched to a gene; V was cut back by 9 bases and J by 0 bases. For the CDR3, the DNA is TGTGCCAGTATAGACAGGGGGCGCTCCTACGAGCAGTACTTC. Its translation: CASIDRGRSYEQYF.

This chain uses TRBV5-1 with TRBJ2-7, with D possibly TRBD1 on 5 matching bases. Between the trimmed V and J ends, which lost 0 bases and 3 bases, there was a span of 10 bases. Germline V gene sequence: CDR1 SGHRS, CDR2 YFSETQ. The CDR3 is made up of 14 amino acids. The CDR3 here is CASSLDMDIYEQYF. The CDR3 DNA sequence: TGCGCCAGCAGCTTGGATATGGACATCTACGAGCAGTACTTC.

The chain joins TRBV5-1 to TRBJ2-6; no reliable D call. The V gene's germline CDR1 is SGHRS and CDR2 YFSETQ. The CDR3 loop spans 16 amino acids. The ends were cut back, 0 bases at V and 0 bases at J, with 7 bases in the middle. The CDR3 spells CASSLVSDSGANVLTF. CDR3 nucleotides: TGCGCCAGCAGCTTGGTTAGTGACTCTGGGGCCAACGTCCTGACTTTC.

This chain joins TRBV3-1 (or the pseudogene TRBV3-2) and TRBJ1-3; TRBD1 might be the D (5 bases). Trimming shortened V by 4 bases and J by 0 bases, and 10 bases separated the two germline ends. The CDR3 contains 15 residues. Germline CDR1 reads LGHDT; CDR2 reads YNNKEL (reference sequence). The CDR3 DNA reads TGTGCCAGCAGCCGGGGCTCAATCTCTGGAAACACCATATATTTT. It is translated as CASSRGSISGNTIYF.

The V gene is TRBV18, the J gene TRBJ1-2, with 8 bases lining up with TRBD1. V dropped 3 bases and J dropped 0; count of bases not matched to a gene: 0. The CDR3 loop spans 14 amino acids. CDR1 KGHSH and CDR2 LQKENI come from the germline V gene. The DNA of the CDR3 is TGTGCCAGCTCACCGGGACAGGCTAACTATGGCTACACCTTC. Its protein is CASSPGQANYGYTF.

The rearrangement uses TRBV3-1 (or the pseudogene TRBV3-2) and TRBJ2-1; 13 bases agree with TRBD2. Germline V gene data show CDR1 as LGHDT and CDR2 as YNNKEL (reference sequence). Trimming at V came to 6 bases and at J to 5 bases, leaving 4 bases not matched to a gene. The CDR3 is made up of 15 amino acids. The CDR3 region is CASRRTSGGDNEQFF. CDR3 nucleotide sequence: TGTGCCAGCAGACGTACTAGCGGGGGGGACAATGAGCAGTTCTTC.

The chain has TRBV7-9 and TRBJ1-2; D is possibly TRBD1 (5 bases). The germline gives CDR1 SEHNR, CDR2 FQNEAQ (reference sequence). The germline V and J ends were trimmed by 5 bases and 5 bases, with 18 bases remaining between them. The CDR3 length is 15 residues. CDR3 bases: TGTGCCAGCAGCCTCAGCCAAGGACAAACGTATGGCTACACCTTC. The encoded protein is CASSLSQGQTYGYTF.

The V call is TRBV2, the J call TRBJ2-1; 12 bases line up with TRBD2. Germline CDR1 SNHLY, CDR2 FYNNEI. V trimming: 4 bases; J trimming: 4 bases; junction bases outside the gene matches: 5. The CDR3 runs to 16 residues. The CDR3 reads CASSAQTSGGYNEQFF. The CDR3 bases are TGTGCCAGCAGTGCCCAGACTAGCGGGGGTTACAATGAGCAGTTCTTC.

V usage is TRBV10-3 and J usage is TRBJ2-1; D is uncertain. V lost 2 bases to trimming and J lost 0 bases, with 11 bases between them. This CDR3 region has 16 residues. Germline-derived CDR1 and CDR2 are ENHRY and SYGVKD. CDR3 sequence (DNA): TGTGCCATCAGTGAGGTTCGTCGTAGCTCCTACAATGAGCAGTTCTTC. Amino acid sequence: CAISEVRRSSYNEQFF.

The chain carries TRBV2 and TRBJ2-7; D uncertain. The V and J ends lost 8 bases and 4 bases respectively, with 6 bases between them. Germline lookup yields CDR1 SNHLY and CDR2 FYNNEI. The CDR3 length is 10 residues. The CDR3 nucleotides read TGTGCCAGCCGCGCGTACGAGCAGTACTTC. It translates to CASRAYEQYF. Variable domain in full (rest from reference TRBV2 and TRBJ2-7): EPEVTQTPSHQVTQMGQEVILRCVPISNHLYFYWYRQILGQKVEFLVSFYNNEISEKSEIFDDQFSVERPDGSNFTLKIRSTKLEDSAMYFCASRAYEQYFGPGTRLTVT.

This sequence joins TRBV2 and TRBJ2-5; TRBD2 matches 7 bases. The CDR3 is made up of 15 amino acids. The V gene end was trimmed by 6 bases and the J gene end by 3 bases; junction bases not matched to a gene: 10. Germline values: CDR1 SNHLY, CDR2 FYNNEI. The CDR3 is CASSDPGRVEETQYF. CDR3 in DNA: TGTGCCAGCAGCGACCCGGGGAGGGTAGAAGAGACCCAGTACTTC.

V usage is TRBV6-5 and J usage is TRBJ1-3; 7 bases map to TRBD1. The germline V gene has CDR1 MNHEY and CDR2 SVGAGI. J was trimmed by 1 base and V by 6 bases; bases with no gene match: 3. The CDR3 covers 14 residues. CDR3 sequence reads: CASSDRASGNTIYF. For the CDR3, the DNA is TGTGCCAGCAGCGACAGGGCTTCTGGAAACACCATATATTTT.

The rearrangement joins TRBV19 to TRBJ1-5; D possibly corresponds to TRBD1 (5 bases). The V and J ends lost 6 bases and 5 bases respectively, with 17 bases between them. CDR3 length equals 15 residues. The germline gives CDR1 LNHDA, CDR2 SQIVND (reference sequence). CDR3 in amino acids: CASRRSGQYYQPQHF. The DNA for the CDR3 is TGTGCCAGTAGACGATCAGGGCAGTACTATCAGCCCCAGCATTTT.

V and J are TRBV12-3 or TRBV12-4 and TRBJ1-1; D uncertain. V was trimmed by 3 bases and J by 9 bases, leaving 11 bases between them. This CDR3 has 12 amino acids. The CDR3 DNA reads as TGTGCCAGCAGTTTGACCCCGAGGAAAGCTTTCTTT. It is translated as CASSLTPRKAFF.

V and J are TRBV11-2 and TRBJ2-4; D remains ambiguous. Trimming cost V 5 bases and J 0 bases, with 11 bases left between them. The CDR3 contains 15 residues. Germline-derived CDR1 and CDR2 are SGHAT and FQNNGV. The CDR3 DNA reads as TGTGCCAGCAGCGGCCTCGCAACAGCCAAAAACATTCAGTACTTC. Amino acids: CASSGLATAKNIQYF.

This sequence joins TRBV25-1 and TRBJ1-6, with 12 bases matching TRBD1. The junction had 8 bases not matched to a gene; V was cut back by 8 bases and J by 9 bases. This CDR3 contains 15 residues. Germline-derived CDR1 and CDR2 are MGHDK and SYGVNS. Here the CDR3 DNA reads TGTGCCAGCGGCCTGGGGACAGGGGGCTTTTCACCCCTCCACTTT. Amino acid sequence: CASGLGTGGFSPLHF.